Each of the 30 T cell receptor beta chains below was sequenced from the same sample in a study of cytomegalovirus exposure and HLA in healthy donors. PCR amplification relied on 60 Vbeta primers (plus 13 Jbeta primers). Method: immunoSEQ multiplex PCR; TCRdb's copy keeps in-frame clones and lacks some. Reported are 100,000 to 150,000 clones; the ten largest clones contain 1.5% to 1.7%. Sample: PBMCs. The receptor set was obtained from a woman in her thirties or forties in good health and CMV-seronegative.

This sequence joins TRBV28 and TRBJ1-4; D is perhaps TRBD1 (6 bases). This CDR3 is 15 amino acids long. The germline V gene encodes CDR1 MDHEN and CDR2 SYDVKM. V was pared by 6 bases and J by 5 bases, with 16 bases between. CDR3: CASSRGGRGNEKLFF. CDR3 nucleotides: TGTGCCAGCAGCCGGGGTGGGAGGGGGAATGAAAAACTGTTTTTT. Supplemented by reference TRBV28 and TRBJ1-4, the full variable domain reads DVKVTQSSRYLVKRTGEKVFLECVQDMDHENMFWYRQDPGLGLRLIYFSYDVKMKEKGDIPEGYSVSREKKERFSLILESASTNQTSMYLCASSRGGRGNEKLFFGSGTQLSVL.

V gene TRBV28 combines with J gene TRBJ1-3; TRBD1 matches at 10 bases. Unmatched junction bases numbered 5, after V lost 4 bases and J lost 2 bases. The CDR3 runs 16 residues. CDR1 is MDHEN and CDR2 is SYDVKM in the germline V gene. In DNA form, the CDR3 reads TGTGCCAGCAGTTCCTGGGACAGGGGAACTGGAAACACCATATATTTT. This encodes CASSSWDRGTGNTIYF.

The chain uses TRBV9 and TRBJ1-2; 10 bases agree with TRBD1. The CDR3 is 16 residues long. Germline CDR1 SGDLS, CDR2 YYNGEE. V was clipped by 4 bases and J by 2 bases; unmatched bases: 8. The CDR3 is CASSRGQGDRNYGYTF. The CDR3 DNA follows: TGTGCCAGCAGCCGAGGACAGGGGGACAGAAACTATGGCTACACCTTC. The full variable domain, its missing parts supplied by reference TRBV9 and TRBJ1-2, is DSGVTQTPKHLITATGQRVTLRCSPRSGDLSVYWYQQSLDQGLQFLIQYYNGEERAKGNILERFSAQQFPDLHSELNLSSLELGDSALYFCASSRGQGDRNYGYTFGSGTRLTVV.

This chain connects TRBV7-3 to TRBJ2-5; D is uncertain. In germline, CDR1 is SGHTA, CDR2 FQGTGA. The germline V and J ends were trimmed by 2 bases and 1 base, with 5 bases remaining between them. The CDR3 spans 13 residues. In DNA, the CDR3 is TGTGCCAGCAGCTTAGGCCTCCAAGAGACCCAGTACTTC. Translated: CASSLGLQETQYF.

This chain's CDR3 is CASKLTGAEAFF. Here the CDR3 DNA reads TGTGCCAGCAAACTGACAGGGGCTGAAGCTTTCTTT. The rearrangement links TRBV28 to TRBJ1-1; 8 nucleotides align to TRBD1. The germline CDR1 and CDR2 sequences are MDHEN and SYDVKM. Germline trimming cut 7 bases from V and 6 bases from J; bases unmatched to any gene: 4. CDR3 length: 12 residues. The whole variable domain, remainder taken from reference TRBV28 and TRBJ1-1, is DVKVTQSSRYLVKRTGEKVFLECVQDMDHENMFWYRQDPGLGLRLIYFSYDVKMKEKGDIPEGYSVSREKKERFSLILESASTNQTSMYLCASKLTGAEAFFGQGTRLTVV.

The chain joins TRBV25-1 to TRBJ2-3; TRBD2 agrees at 8 bases. The germline CDR1 and CDR2 sequences are MGHDK and SYGVNS. V was pared by 1 base and J by 5 bases, with 11 bases of the junction left unmatched. This CDR3 has 17 residues. CDR3 bases: TGTGCCAGCAGTGAATCCCCCCGAGCGGGGGATCGAGATACGCAGTATTTT. Translation gives CASSESPRAGDRDTQYF.

To note about this clone: Since no conserved phenylalanine or tryptophan closes the CDR3, a read error is the likely cause. The chain uses TRBV4-3 and TRBJ1-2, with a weak D call TRBD1 (6 bases). Trimming cost V 0 bases and J 4 bases, with 12 bases left between them. Per germline, CDR1 LGHNA and CDR2 YSLEER. This CDR3 is built from 15 residues. Written as DNA, the CDR3 is TGCGCCAGCAGCCAAGACGGGGGGCGAGGCTATGGCTACACCCTC. This encodes CASSQDGGRGYGYTL.

V is TRBV5-1 and J is TRBJ1-4; D unclear. Trimming pared 5 bases from V and 6 bases from J, leaving 8 bases between. The CDR3 covers 12 residues. CDR1 is SGHRS, CDR2 YFSETQ, per germline. The chain's CDR3 is CASRAGDEKLFF. CDR3 nucleotides: TGCGCCAGCAGGGCAGGTGATGAAAAACTGTTTTTT.

The rearrangement links TRBV27 to TRBJ2-2; 8 bases fit TRBD1. Germline lookup yields CDR1 MNHEY and CDR2 SMNVEV (reference sequence). V shed 5 bases and J 5 bases; nucleotides not matched to a gene: 10. The CDR3 covers 16 residues. The CDR3 nucleotides read TGTGCCAGCAGTCGCGGCGGCAGGGGGCATACCGGGGAGCTGTTTTTT. Translated, it gives CASSRGGRGHTGELFF.

The chain has TRBV7-9 and TRBJ1-2, with 9 positions matching TRBD1. After removal of 2 bases from V and 2 bases from J, the junction contained 6 bases not matched to a gene. CDR3 length: 16 amino acids. Germline assignment: CDR1 SEHNR and CDR2 FQNEAQ (reference sequence). CDR3 sequence reads: CASSLPSGTGNYGYTF. The CDR3 DNA reads as TGTGCCAGCAGCTTACCTAGTGGGACAGGGAACTATGGCTACACCTTC.

V and J are TRBV27 and TRBJ2-2, with 15 bases that match TRBD2. The germline CDR1 and CDR2 sequences are MNHEY and SMNVEV (reference sequence). V shed 3 bases, J shed 8 bases, and the junction held 7 bases outside the gene matches. The CDR3 is 17 amino acids. Here the CDR3 DNA reads TGTGCCAGCAGTTTGTCCTGGACTAGCGGGGGGGCAGGGGAGCTGTTTTTT. Its protein product is CASSLSWTSGGAGELFF.

This sequence joins TRBV28 and TRBJ1-1, with 11 bases fitting TRBD1. The CDR3 sequence is 16 residues long. The ends lost 4 bases at V and 0 bases at J; junction bases unmatched: 4. CDR1 and CDR2 from the germline V gene are MDHEN and SYDVKM. CDR3 amino acids: CASSSGQGAMNTEAFF. The CDR3 nucleotides are TGTGCCAGCAGTTCCGGACAGGGGGCTATGAACACTGAAGCTTTCTTT.

The DNA for the CDR3 is TGTGCCAGCAGTGTTATCTCCGGAAACACCATATATTTT. The encoded protein is CASSVISGNTIYF. The chain is built from TRBV2 and TRBJ1-3; D not certain. V was clipped by 4 bases and J by 4 bases, with 8 bases between them. CDR1 is SNHLY and CDR2 is FYNNEI in the germline V gene. This CDR3 is built from 13 residues.

For this clone: Other DNA sequences of this sample code for an identical CDR3. Written as DNA, the CDR3 is TGCAGCGTTGCCGGCTATGGCTACACCTTC. It translates to CSVAGYGYTF. The chain carries TRBV29-1 and TRBJ1-2; D remains unclear. Germline loops: CDR1 SQVTM, CDR2 ANQGSEA. Trimming took off 4 bases at V and 4 bases at J, with 4 bases between the two ends. This CDR3 is 10 amino acids long.

The chain combines TRBV9 with TRBJ2-1, with D hard to call. Between the trimmed V and J ends, which lost 0 bases and 10 bases, there was a span of 11 bases. The CDR3 totals 13 residues. Germline V lookup: CDR1 SGDLS, CDR2 YYNGEE. The DNA for the CDR3 is TGTGCCAGCAGCGTAGGACTTCCCTTGGAGCAGTTCTTC. This gives the protein CASSVGLPLEQFF.

This sequence joins TRBV5-4 and TRBJ2-7; 9 bases agree with TRBD1. The CDR3 covers 15 residues. Unmatched junction bases numbered 9, after V lost 5 bases and J lost 3 bases. Germline V gene sequence: CDR1 SGHNT, CDR2 YYREEE (reference sequence). The CDR3 reads CASRRDRQGVYEQYF. The CDR3 DNA follows: TGTGCCAGCAGACGCGACCGACAGGGGGTCTACGAGCAGTACTTC.

The rearrangement joins TRBV9 to TRBJ2-1, with TRBD2 matching 15 bases. This CDR3 has 17 amino acids. V dropped 3 bases and J dropped 7; count of bases not matched to a gene: 8. In germline, CDR1 is SGDLS, CDR2 YYNGEE. The DNA for the CDR3 is TGTGCCAGCAGCGACAATAGAGGACTAGCGGGGGGGAATGAGCAGTTCTTC. Its translation: CASSDNRGLAGGNEQFF.

The chain links TRBV5-1 to TRBJ2-3, with D unclear. Germline CDR1 SGHRS, CDR2 YFSETQ. V was shortened by 5 bases and J by 4 bases, with 8 bases between the two germline ends. The CDR3 is 12 amino acids. The CDR3 DNA is TGCGCCAGCAGGGAAAGCGCAGATACGCAGTATTTT. As protein: CASRESADTQYF.

This rearrangement joins TRBV27 to TRBJ2-1, with 8 bases matching TRBD1. Germline CDR1 reads MNHEY; CDR2 reads SMNVEV (reference sequence). The CDR3 is made up of 15 amino acids. J gave up 5 bases and V 3 bases, and 6 bases lay outside the gene matches. The CDR3 DNA follows: TGTGCCAGCAGTTTCAGGGGGCTGCACAACAATGAGCAGTTCTTC. Translating it yields CASSFRGLHNNEQFF.

This chain joins TRBV13 and TRBJ2-3; TRBD1 matches 7 bases. V lost 3 bases, J lost 4 bases, and 4 bases stayed unmatched. The CDR3 sequence is 14 residues long. Germline CDR1 PRHDT, CDR2 FYEKMQ (reference sequence). CDR3 amino acids: CASSFAQGPDTQYF. DNA for the CDR3: TGTGCCAGCAGCTTTGCACAGGGGCCAGATACGCAGTATTTT.

The chain joins TRBV28 to TRBJ2-5; 11 nucleotides match TRBD1. The CDR3 is 16 amino acids. Trimming cost V 5 bases and J 2 bases; bases outside gene matches: 7. CDR1 is MDHEN and CDR2 is SYDVKM in the germline V gene. The CDR3 loop reads CASSGGDRGTQETQYF. The CDR3 nucleotides are TGTGCCAGCAGTGGGGGGGACAGGGGGACTCAAGAGACCCAGTACTTC.

On this clone itself: A junction boundary mismatches the germline segment, possibly from a read error. The V gene is TRBV7-7, the J gene TRBJ2-2; D ambiguous. CDR1 and CDR2 (germline): SSHAT, FNYEAQ (reference sequence). The CDR3 runs to 14 residues. The CDR3 reads CASSLVWNTGELFF. The CDR3 region has the DNA TGTGCTAGCAGCTTAGTCTGGAACACCGGGGAGCTGTTTTTT.

CDR3 nucleotide sequence: TGTGCCAGCAGCTTCACCCTGGGGCCTGAAGCTTTCTTT. Its protein product is CASSFTLGPEAFF. J is TRBJ1-1 and V is TRBV7-8, with TRBD1 as a possible D gene (5 bases). The V end was cut by 3 bases, the J end by 6 bases, with 11 bases between. The CDR3 has 13 amino acids. The V gene's germline CDR1 is SGHVS and CDR2 FQNEAQ.

The rearrangement links TRBV7-2 to TRBJ2-3; D might be TRBD2 (5 bases). CDR3 length: 13 residues. In germline, CDR1 is SGHTA, CDR2 FQGNSA. The V end was cut by 0 bases, the J end by 5 bases, with 6 bases between. The CDR3 sequence: CASSLAREDTQYF. The CDR3 nucleotides read TGTGCCAGCAGCTTAGCACGGGAAGATACGCAGTATTTT. Full variable domain (outside the CDR3, taken from reference TRBV7-2 and TRBJ2-3): GAGVSQSPSNKVTEKGKDVELRCDPISGHTALYWYRQSLGQGLEFLIYFQGNSAPDKSGLPSDRFSAERTGGSVSTLTIQRTQQEDSAVYLCASSLAREDTQYFGPGTRLTVL.

This chain uses TRBV5-1 with TRBJ1-1, with TRBD1 as a possible D gene (5 bases). The CDR3 runs to 15 residues. Trimming stripped 6 bases from V and 4 bases from J, with 19 bases between. Germline loops: CDR1 SGHRS, CDR2 YFSETQ. The CDR3 DNA reads TGCGCCAGCATGGGGGGTGAGACCCAACGCACTGAAGCTTTCTTT. Its translation: CASMGGETQRTEAFF.

J is TRBJ1-2 and V is TRBV29-1; 9 bases map to TRBD1. CDR1 and CDR2 (germline): SQVTM, ANQGSEA. V trimming: 6 bases; J trimming: 6 bases; junction bases outside the gene matches: 5. The CDR3 contains 12 residues. In DNA, the CDR3 is TGCAGCGTACAGGGGGCGGGCGATGGCTACACCTTC. Its translation: CSVQGAGDGYTF.

This sequence joins TRBV6-5 and TRBJ1-1; D might be TRBD1 (6 bases). The CDR3 runs 11 residues. The germline V gene encodes CDR1 MNHEY and CDR2 SVGAGI. Trimming removed 6 bases from V and 8 bases from J, with 10 bases in between. The CDR3 DNA is TGTGCCAGCAGACTCGACAGGGAAGCTTTCTTT. Its protein product is CASRLDREAFF.

The J gene is TRBJ1-1, the V gene TRBV19, with D possibly matching TRBD1 (6 bases). V was trimmed by 10 bases and J by 0 bases, leaving 9 bases between them. The germline CDR1 and CDR2 sequences are LNHDA and SQIVND (reference sequence). CDR3 length: 12 residues. DNA of the CDR3: TGTGCCACCCGGACAGTGAACACTGAAGCTTTCTTT. The encoded protein is CATRTVNTEAFF.

The V gene is TRBV10-3, the J gene TRBJ2-7; TRBD1 might be the D (6 bases). The CDR3 is 14 residues long. From germline, CDR1 is ENHRY and CDR2 SYGVKD. V dropped 5 bases and J dropped 0 bases, with 11 bases sitting between them. The CDR3 loop reads CAISSRGASYEQYV. The CDR3 DNA reads TGTGCCATCAGTAGCAGGGGAGCCTCCTACGAGCAGTACGTC.

This chain's CDR3 is CASRTGRDTEAFF. In DNA, the CDR3 is TGTGCCAGCAGGACAGGGCGGGACACTGAAGCTTTCTTT. J is TRBJ1-1 and V is TRBV21-1; TRBD1 is taken as the D call from the table, unchecked against the DNA. TRBV21-1 is given as a pseudogene. CDR3 length equals 13 residues.